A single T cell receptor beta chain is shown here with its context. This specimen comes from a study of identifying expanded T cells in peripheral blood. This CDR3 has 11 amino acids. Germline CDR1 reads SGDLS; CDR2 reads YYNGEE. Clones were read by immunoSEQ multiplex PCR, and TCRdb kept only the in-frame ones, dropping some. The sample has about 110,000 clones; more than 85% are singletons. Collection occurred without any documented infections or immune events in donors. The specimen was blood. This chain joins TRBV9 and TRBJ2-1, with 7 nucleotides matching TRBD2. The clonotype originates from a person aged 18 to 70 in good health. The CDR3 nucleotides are TGTGGGAGCGGGGCCCGCAATGAGCAGTTCTTC. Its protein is CGSGARNEQFF.